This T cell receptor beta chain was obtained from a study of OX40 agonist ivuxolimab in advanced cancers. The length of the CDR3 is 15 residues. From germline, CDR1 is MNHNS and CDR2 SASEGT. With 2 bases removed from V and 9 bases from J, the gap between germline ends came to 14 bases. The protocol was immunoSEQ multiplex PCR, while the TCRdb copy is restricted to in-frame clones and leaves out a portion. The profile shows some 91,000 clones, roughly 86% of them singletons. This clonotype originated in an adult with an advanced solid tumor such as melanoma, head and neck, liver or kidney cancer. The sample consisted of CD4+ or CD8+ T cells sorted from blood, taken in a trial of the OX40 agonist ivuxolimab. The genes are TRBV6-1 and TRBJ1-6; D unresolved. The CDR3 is CASSESRVASSPLHF. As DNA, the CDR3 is TGTGCCAGCAGTGAATCCCGAGTGGCTAGTTCACCCCTCCACTTT.